A single sample is the source of the 29 T cell receptor beta chains below, sequenced in a study of cytomegalovirus exposure and HLA in healthy donors. The PCR ran on 60 Vbeta and 13 Jbeta primers. Sequencing was performed with immunoSEQ multiplex PCR; in TCRdb, only in-frame clones are kept and a portion is missing. The data contain about 130,000 clones, about 80% of them singletons. Sample: PBMCs. The source is a man in his thirties or forties in good health and CMV-seronegative.

The gene calls are TRBV5-1 and TRBJ2-5, with 8 bases that match TRBD2. From germline, CDR1 is SGHRS and CDR2 YFSETQ. There are 14 residues in the CDR3. After removal of 9 bases from V and 4 bases from J, the junction contained 11 bases not matched to a gene. The CDR3 loop is CATSLGTSRETQYF. DNA for the CDR3: TGCGCCACCTCGCTCGGGACTAGTCGAGAGACCCAGTACTTC. The variable domain in full, completed from reference TRBV5-1 and TRBJ2-5, reads KAGVTQTPRYLIKTRGQQVTLSCSPISGHRSVSWYQQTPGQGLQFLFEYFSETQRNKGNFPGRFSGRQFSNSRSEMNVSTLELGDSALYLCATSLGTSRETQYFGPGTRLLVL.

The genes are TRBV19 and TRBJ1-1, with 11 nucleotides matching TRBD1. This CDR3 has 15 amino acids. Germline CDR1 and CDR2: LNHDA and SQIVND (reference sequence). J gave up 7 bases and V 7 bases, and 11 bases lay outside the gene matches. CDR3 DNA: TGTGCCAGTAACCCACGGGACAGGGGGGGTATTGAAGCTTTCTTT. Its protein product is CASNPRDRGGIEAFF.

This chain uses TRBV19 with TRBJ1-2; D possibly corresponds to TRBD1 (6 bases). Trimming removed 4 bases from V and 3 bases from J, with 21 bases in between. CDR1 and CDR2 (germline): LNHDA, SQIVND (reference sequence). The CDR3 length is 17 residues. The CDR3 region has the DNA TGTGCCAGTAGTAAAACTCCGTCGACAGGACTCCACTATGGCTACACCTTC. Translation gives CASSKTPSTGLHYGYTF.

As regards this clone: This may be a read error: a much more frequent sequence differs by one nucleotide. The chain carries TRBV9 and TRBJ1-1, with 7 bases fitting TRBD1. V lost 6 bases, J lost 0 bases, and 5 bases stayed unmatched. The CDR3 extends over 14 amino acids. Germline lookup yields CDR1 SGDLS and CDR2 YYNGEE. The CDR3 nucleotides are TGTGCCAGCACCCCTGGGACAGTGAACACTGAAGCTTTCTTT. It translates to CASTPGTVNTEAFF.

The chain joins TRBV10-3 to TRBJ2-5; 10 bases match TRBD1. Germline V gene lookup returns CDR1 ENHRY and CDR2 SYGVKD. The V segment lost 3 bases and the J segment 4 bases; nucleotides outside the gene matches: 5. CDR3 length equals 15 residues. CDR3 coding DNA: TGTGCCATCAGTGAAGGGACAGGGGACGTAGAGACCCAGTACTTC. This gives the protein CAISEGTGDVETQYF.

The chain combines TRBV18 with TRBJ2-1; D unclear. This CDR3 comprises 14 residues. CDR1 and CDR2 from the germline V gene are KGHSH and LQKENI. Trimming pared 1 base from V and 4 bases from J, leaving 8 bases between. The CDR3 loop is CASSPLAWYNEQFF. CDR3 sequence (DNA): TGTGCCAGCTCACCACTAGCTTGGTACAATGAGCAGTTCTTC.

The rearrangement joins TRBV28 to TRBJ2-7, with a weak D call TRBD2 (5 bases). The V gene lost 3 bases and the J gene lost 3 bases, with 12 bases spanning the gap. Germline loops: CDR1 MDHEN, CDR2 SYDVKM. The CDR3 covers 14 residues. The CDR3 DNA is TGTGCCAGCAGTTTCCCCAGCGGAGACTACGAGCAGTACTTC. It encodes CASSFPSGDYEQYF.

The rearrangement joins TRBV28 to TRBJ2-7; perhaps TRBD2 as D (5 bases). Per germline, CDR1 MDHEN and CDR2 SYDVKM. The CDR3 runs 13 residues. V was trimmed by 5 bases and J by 6 bases, leaving 14 bases between them. Here the CDR3 reads CASSPAVGAEQYF. CDR3 DNA sequence: TGTGCCAGCAGTCCCGCGGTGGGAGCCGAGCAGTACTTC.

Note on this clone: The junction departs from germline at one end; a sequencing error may be responsible. V is TRBV15 and J is TRBJ2-7; 15 nucleotides align to TRBD2. The CDR3 is 18 amino acids. Germline CDR1 reads LNHNV; CDR2 reads YYDKDF (reference sequence). CDR3 bases: TGTGCCACCAGCAGTGCGGGACTAGCGGGAGGTTCCATCTACGAGCGGTACTTC. Translating it yields CATSSAGLAGGSIYERYF.

There are a few counts of this clone. This chain links TRBV6-1 with TRBJ2-1; 15 bases are a match to TRBD2. The V and J ends lost 3 bases and 8 bases, in that order; junction bases with no gene match: 5. The CDR3 loop spans 16 amino acids. Germline V gene lookup returns CDR1 MNHNS and CDR2 SASEGT. DNA of the CDR3: TGTGCCAGCAGTGATGGACTAGCGGGAGGGAGCGATGAGCAGTTCTTC. This encodes CASSDGLAGGSDEQFF.

This sequence joins TRBV6-5 and TRBJ2-3; 8 bases map to TRBD2. The germline V gene has CDR1 MNHEY and CDR2 SVGAGI. Trimming cost V 6 bases and J 5 bases; bases outside gene matches: 4. The CDR3 has 13 amino acids. CDR3 residues: CASRPAGEDTQYF. CDR3 nucleotide sequence: TGTGCCAGCAGACCAGCGGGAGAAGATACGCAGTATTTT.

V gene TRBV23-1 combines with J gene TRBJ2-1; 14 bases fit TRBD2. TRBV23-1 carries the ORF label, with uncertain function. The CDR3 has 20 residues. After removal of 2 bases from V and 5 bases from J, the junction contained 14 bases not matched to a gene. CDR3 sequence (DNA): TGCGCCAGCAGTCAACTACCGACTAGCGGGAGGGACCCACCTCACAATGAGCAGTTCTTC. Encoded protein: CASSQLPTSGRDPPHNEQFF.

The rearrangement links TRBV5-6 to TRBJ1-2; maybe TRBD1 (6 bases). CDR1 is SGHDT, CDR2 YYEEEE, per germline. The CDR3 is 15 amino acids. V lost 5 bases to trimming and J lost 2 bases, with 16 bases between them. CDR3 protein: CASRPTGEANYGYTF. As DNA, the CDR3 is TGTGCCAGCAGACCGACAGGAGAGGCCAACTATGGCTACACCTTC.

The rearrangement joins TRBV7-8 to TRBJ1-5; D is unclear. The CDR3 is 13 amino acids. V was cut by 2 bases and J by 4 bases, with 6 bases left in between. The germline V gene encodes CDR1 SGHVS and CDR2 FQNEAQ. The CDR3 nucleotides read TGTGCCAGCAGCTTAACCGGTAATCAGCCCCAGCATTTT. Translating gives CASSLTGNQPQHF. The full variable domain, completed using reference TRBV7-8 and TRBJ1-5, is GAGVSQSPRYKVAKRGQDVALRCDPISGHVSLFWYQQALGQGPEFLTYFQNEAQLDKSGLPSDRFFAERPEGSVSTLKIQRTQQEDSAVYLCASSLTGNQPQHFGDGTRLSIL.

The V call is TRBV7-2, the J call TRBJ2-1, with 8 nucleotides matching TRBD2. V trimming: 8 bases; J trimming: 5 bases; junction bases outside the gene matches: 11. The CDR3 length is 15 residues. CDR1 and CDR2 (germline): SGHTA, FQGNSA. CDR3: CASHHGSGGNNEQFF. The CDR3 coding sequence is TGTGCCAGCCACCACGGAAGCGGGGGAAACAATGAGCAGTTCTTC.

The chain has TRBV28 and TRBJ1-5; D gene uncertain. V shed 7 bases and J shed 9 bases, with 13 bases lying between them. Per germline, CDR1 MDHEN and CDR2 SYDVKM. This CDR3 region has 12 residues. The chain's CDR3 is CASTQSSWPQHF. The CDR3 DNA follows: TGTGCCAGCACTCAGTCCTCGTGGCCCCAGCATTTT.

The V and J genes are TRBV11-3 and TRBJ2-2; 10 nucleotides agree with TRBD2. Trimming took 4 bases from V and 4 from J; bases not matched to a gene: 3. The CDR3 is 15 amino acids. Germline V gene sequence: CDR1 SGHNT, CDR2 YENEEA. The DNA of the CDR3 is TGTGCCAGCAGCTCTAGCGGGAGAAGCACCGGGGAGCTGTTTTTT. It encodes CASSSSGRSTGELFF.

This chain links TRBV10-3 with TRBJ2-2; weak D call: TRBD1 (6 bases). This CDR3 region has 14 residues. V was trimmed by 3 bases and J by 5 bases, leaving 10 bases between them. CDR1 and CDR2 (germline): ENHRY, SYGVKD. The CDR3 loop reads CAISEGQSTGELFF. CDR3 nucleotide sequence: TGTGCCATCAGTGAAGGACAGTCAACCGGGGAGCTGTTTTTT.

This clone occurred a few times. The chain is built from TRBV7-9 and TRBJ1-2; D not certain. Trimming left V 5 bases short and J 8 bases short, with 15 bases between. The germline gives CDR1 SEHNR, CDR2 FQNEAQ (reference sequence). The CDR3 consists of 13 residues. CDR3: CASSQPLSRGYTF. The CDR3 nucleotides are TGTGCCAGCAGCCAACCCCTGTCACGGGGCTACACCTTC.

The chain carries TRBV19 and TRBJ1-1; D might be TRBD1 (6 bases). V dropped 2 bases and J dropped 5 bases, with 18 bases sitting between them. The CDR3 spans 16 residues. The germline gives CDR1 LNHDA, CDR2 SQIVND (reference sequence). CDR3 in DNA: TGTGCCAGTAGTATAAGGACCGGGACACCGGGTACTGAAGCTTTCTTT. Its translation is CASSIRTGTPGTEAFF.

J is TRBJ2-3 and V is TRBV28, with 11 bases that match TRBD1. Germline values: CDR1 MDHEN, CDR2 SYDVKM. Germline trimming cut 7 bases from V and 5 bases from J; bases unmatched to any gene: 5. The CDR3 has 14 amino acids. The chain's CDR3 is CASTGTGGEDTQYF. The CDR3, as DNA: TGTGCCAGCACCGGGACAGGGGGGGAAGATACGCAGTATTTT.

V gene TRBV6-5 combines with J gene TRBJ1-3; weak D call: TRBD1 (5 bases). The CDR3 is made up of 16 amino acids. Germline-derived CDR1 and CDR2 are MNHEY and SVGAGI. Trimming stripped 4 bases from V and 4 bases from J, with 17 bases between. CDR3 in amino acids: CASSWGRPAGGNTIYF. Here the CDR3 DNA reads TGTGCCAGCAGTTGGGGACGGCCCGCGGGGGGAAACACCATATATTTT.

V usage is TRBV6-6 and J usage is TRBJ1-3; weak D call: TRBD1 (6 bases). Trimming stripped 6 bases from V and 5 bases from J, with 11 bases between. This CDR3 comprises 13 residues. Germline-derived CDR1 and CDR2 are MNHNY and SVGAGI (reference sequence). The CDR3 nucleotides read TGTGCCAGCAGAGAACAGGGTCGAAACACCATATATTTT. Protein sequence: CASREQGRNTIYF.

The chain joins TRBV7-9 to TRBJ1-1; no clear D. The CDR3 spans 15 residues. The V end was cut by 4 bases, the J end by 0 bases, with 12 bases between. Germline values: CDR1 SEHNR, CDR2 FQNEAQ (reference sequence). CDR3 bases: TGTGCCAGCAGCTCCCGCTATAAATTGAACACTGAAGCTTTCTTT. Its translation: CASSSRYKLNTEAFF.

The rearrangement uses TRBV27 and TRBJ2-7; 9 bases line up with TRBD2. Trimming took 5 bases from V and 2 from J; bases not matched to a gene: 7. Germline V gives CDR1 MNHEY, CDR2 SMNVEV (reference sequence). CDR3 length: 15 residues. This CDR3 is CASSSGGRETYEQYF. CDR3 DNA sequence: TGTGCCAGCAGTAGTGGCGGGAGGGAAACCTACGAGCAGTACTTC.

This clone appeared a single time. The chain joins TRBV7-2 to TRBJ2-1; D is possibly TRBD2 (5 bases). V lost 1 base and J lost 8, with 15 bases in between. The CDR3 length is 15 residues. Per the germline V gene, CDR1 is SGHTA and CDR2 is FQGNSA. The CDR3 loop reads CASSLEWPGRDEQFF. The DNA for the CDR3 is TGTGCCAGCAGCTTAGAGTGGCCGGGAAGGGATGAGCAGTTCTTC.

This clone showed up just once. This chain joins TRBV5-4 and TRBJ2-5; D remains unclear. Germline V lookup: CDR1 SGHNT, CDR2 YYREEE (reference sequence). V lost 2 bases and J 3 bases, leaving 2 bases between the germline ends. This CDR3 spans 11 amino acids. The CDR3 loop reads CASSFKETQYF. CDR3 in DNA: TGTGCCAGCAGCTTCAAAGAGACCCAGTACTTC.

The chain uses TRBV25-1 and TRBJ2-7; 7 bases are a match to TRBD1. The germline CDR1 and CDR2 sequences are MGHDK and SYGVNS. Trimming cost V 8 bases and J 3 bases; bases outside gene matches: 16. The CDR3 length is 16 residues. This chain's CDR3 is CASRSTTGQGVYEQYF. The CDR3 coding sequence is TGTGCCAGCCGCTCTACAACGGGCCAGGGGGTCTACGAGCAGTACTTC.

The gene calls are TRBV6-5 and TRBJ2-5, with TRBD1 as a possible D gene (5 bases). The DNA end is a closer match to TRBJ2-7, so the J assignment may be wrong. CDR1 is MNHEY and CDR2 is SVGAGI in the germline V gene. This CDR3 has 15 residues. As DNA, the CDR3 is TGTGCCAGCGAACTTTCAGGGTCTGGCTCCTACGAGCAGTACTTC. Amino acids: CASELSGSGSYEQYF.